Shown below are 15 T cell receptor beta chains from a single sample sequenced in a study of cytomegalovirus exposure and HLA in healthy donors (dated by TCRdb to about 2017). Libraries were constructed by the immunoSEQ multiplex PCR assay. For the multiplex PCR, a mixture combining 60 forward primers for TCR Vbeta segments and 13 reverse primers for TCR Jbeta segments was used. TCRdb took this table from immuneACCESS and kept in-frame rearrangements with V and J called. Such tables lack part of the clones; where checked against another copy, unresolved V genes explain under half of the gap, and the rest is unexplained. The sample data list tens of thousands of clones, and roughly 85% of these were observed just once. The ten largest clones represent 2.5% of the sample. Sample: PBMCs. The receptors shown here come from a man aged 25-45 years in good health and CMV-seronegative.

The rearrangement links TRBV27 to TRBJ1-5; maybe TRBD1 (6 bases). CDR3 length equals 18 residues. The V end lost 5 bases, the J end lost 2 bases, and 22 bases lay between the germline ends. Germline assignment: CDR1 MNHEY and CDR2 SMNVEV (reference sequence). The DNA for the CDR3 is TGTGCCAGCAGTGAATCCATGGCAGGGGTTTTGGGCAATCAGCCCCAGCATTTT. Encoded protein: CASSESMAGVLGNQPQHF.

This clone turned up a few times. The chain joins TRBV5-1 to TRBJ2-7, with TRBD1 identical over 10 bases. V gave up 4 bases and J gave up 3 bases; unmatched junction bases: 7. CDR3 length equals 15 residues. Germline assignment: CDR1 SGHRS and CDR2 YFSETQ. Here the CDR3 reads CASSPTGTGDYEQYF. The CDR3 nucleotides are TGCGCCAGCAGCCCCACCGGGACAGGGGACTACGAGCAGTACTTC. Filled out from reference TRBV5-1 and TRBJ2-7, the complete variable domain reads KAGVTQTPRYLIKTRGQQVTLSCSPISGHRSVSWYQQTPGQGLQFLFEYFSETQRNKGNFPGRFSGRQFSNSRSEMNVSTLELGDSALYLCASSPTGTGDYEQYFGPGTRLTVT.

The chain uses TRBV5-4 and TRBJ2-7, with 12 bases identical to TRBD2. CDR3 length: 15 amino acids. J gave up 0 bases and V 5 bases, and 3 bases lay outside the gene matches. Per the germline V gene, CDR1 is SGHNT and CDR2 is YYREEE (reference sequence). The CDR3 DNA is TGTGCCAGCAGTTTGACTAGCGGGAGCTCCTACGAGCAGTACTTC. It is translated as CASSLTSGSSYEQYF.

The rearrangement uses TRBV7-2 and TRBJ2-7; no clear D. This CDR3 region has 19 residues. The V gene lost 5 bases and the J gene lost 3 bases, with 29 bases spanning the gap. Per the germline V gene, CDR1 is SGHTA and CDR2 is FQGNSA. This chain's CDR3 is CASSPQSEAEFRSLYEQYF. DNA for the CDR3: TGTGCCAGCAGCCCTCAATCCGAAGCTGAATTCCGATCACTCTACGAGCAGTACTTC.

For the CDR3, the DNA is TGTGCCAGTAGCCGGGGGAAGAACCCCTCCAATGAGCAGTTCTTC. Protein sequence: CASSRGKNPSNEQFF. The chain links TRBV19 to TRBJ2-1; D is perhaps TRBD2 (6 bases). The CDR3 runs to 15 residues. CDR1 is LNHDA, CDR2 SQIVND, per germline (reference sequence). Trimming took 6 bases from V and 6 from J, leaving 18 bases between them.

The genes are TRBV4-1 and TRBJ2-5, with TRBD1 matching 7 bases. This CDR3 is built from 14 residues. With V trimmed by 2 bases and J by 5 bases, 5 bases remained unmatched. CDR1 is MGHRA and CDR2 is YSYEKL in the germline V gene. The CDR3 region is CASSQRDSSETQYF. The DNA for the CDR3 is TGCGCCAGCAGCCAAAGGGACAGTTCGGAGACCCAGTACTTC.

This clone ranks as medium-sized. The chain links TRBV28 to TRBJ1-1; TRBD1 might be the D (6 bases). This CDR3 is 13 amino acids long. V lost 9 bases, J lost 4 bases, and 15 bases lay in between. Germline assignment: CDR1 MDHEN and CDR2 SYDVKM. The CDR3 bases are TGTGCCAGTAGACCCGGGGGGCGCACTGAAGCTTTCTTT. Translating it yields CASRPGGRTEAFF.

This chain connects TRBV30 to TRBJ1-3; 8 nucleotides agree with TRBD1. The CDR3 is 15 amino acids. The germline gives CDR1 GTSNPN, CDR2 SVGIG (reference sequence). With V trimmed by 1 base and J by 4 bases, 6 bases remained unmatched. Here the CDR3 reads CAWSDGQGSGNTIYF. CDR3 in DNA: TGTGCCTGGAGTGATGGACAGGGCTCGGGAAACACCATATATTTT.

This chain connects TRBV4-2 to TRBJ2-5; 8 bases match TRBD2. CDR1 and CDR2 (germline): LGHNA, YNFKEQ. CDR3 size: 15 residues. The junction had 1 base not matched to a gene; V was cut back by 0 bases and J by 1 base. The CDR3 DNA reads TGTGCCAGCAGCCAAGAGGCGGGGGGCCAAGAGACCCAGTACTTC. Encoded protein: CASSQEAGGQETQYF.

In this sample, this clone turned up a few times. The chain is built from TRBV5-1 and TRBJ2-6; 9 bases agree with TRBD2. The CDR3 runs 19 residues. In germline, CDR1 is SGHRS, CDR2 YFSETQ. V dropped 0 bases and J dropped 0; count of bases not matched to a gene: 7. The DNA for the CDR3 is TGCGCCAGCAGCTTGGCTCCAGTAGCGGGGGCCTCTGGGGCCAACGTCCTGACTTTC. Its translation is CASSLAPVAGASGANVLTF.

This sequence joins TRBV7-3 and TRBJ2-3, with 8 bases identical to TRBD2. The CDR3 is made up of 15 amino acids. The germline CDR1 and CDR2 sequences are SGHTA and FQGTGA. V was clipped by 2 bases and J by 3 bases; unmatched bases: 4. The CDR3 sequence is CASSLRGGETDTQYF. For the CDR3, the DNA is TGTGCCAGCAGCTTACGGGGGGGGGAAACAGATACGCAGTATTTT. Supplemented by reference TRBV7-3 and TRBJ2-3, the full variable domain reads GAGVSQTPSNKVTEKGKYVELRCDPISGHTALYWYRQSLGQGPEFLIYFQGTGAADDSGLPNDRFFAVRPEGSVSTLKIQRTERGDSAVYLCASSLRGGETDTQYFGPGTRLTVL.

On this clone itself: At the DNA level, this CDR3 is encoded by other sequences in the same sample as well. The V gene is TRBV7-9, the J gene TRBJ2-5; no firm D call. The CDR3 has 12 residues. V was pared by 3 bases and J by 2 bases, with 4 bases between. Germline V gives CDR1 SEHNR, CDR2 FQNEAQ (reference sequence). The DNA for the CDR3 is TGTGCCAGCAGCTTTAGTCAAGAGACCCAGTACTTC. It encodes CASSFSQETQYF. Supplemented by reference TRBV7-9 and TRBJ2-5, the full variable domain reads DTGVSQNPRHKITKRGQNVTFRCDPISEHNRLYWYRQTLGQGPEFLTYFQNEAQLEKSRLLSDRFSAERPKGSFSTLEIQRTEQGDSAMYLCASSFSQETQYFGPGTRLLVL.

This clone was seen only once. Other DNA sequences of this sample code for an identical CDR3. The genes are TRBV13 and TRBJ2-5; D ambiguous. Germline CDR1 reads PRHDT; CDR2 reads FYEKMQ (reference sequence). V lost 5 bases and J 2 bases, leaving 3 bases between the germline ends. The CDR3 runs to 11 residues. The CDR3 DNA reads as TGTGCCAGCAGCCAGCAAGAGACCCAGTACTTC. Translation: CASSQQETQYF. The variable domain in full, completed from reference TRBV13 and TRBJ2-5, reads AAGVIQSPRHLIKEKRETATLKCYPIPRHDTVYWYQQGPGQDPQFLISFYEKMQSDKGSIPDRFSAQQFSDYHSELNMSSLELGDSALYFCASSQQETQYFGPGTRLLVL.

In its sample, this clone was seen once. The V call is TRBV5-6, the J call TRBJ1-2; 10 nucleotides agree with TRBD1. The CDR3 is 16 amino acids. The germline V gene has CDR1 SGHDT and CDR2 YYEEEE. Losses at the gene ends were 4 bases for V and 0 bases for J; bases not matched to a gene: 6. The CDR3 DNA is TGTGCCAGCAGCGATGGGGACAGGGGACCTAACTATGGCTACACCTTC. Its translation: CASSDGDRGPNYGYTF.

The chain recombines TRBV7-2 with TRBJ2-7, with 8 bases lining up with TRBD2. Trimming took 5 bases from V and 8 from J; bases not matched to a gene: 11. CDR1 and CDR2 from the germline V gene are SGHTA and FQGNSA. This CDR3 is built from 14 residues. CDR3 sequence reads: CASSKPPGLGQQYF. In DNA form, the CDR3 reads TGTGCCAGCAGCAAGCCACCGGGACTAGGGCAGCAGTACTTC.